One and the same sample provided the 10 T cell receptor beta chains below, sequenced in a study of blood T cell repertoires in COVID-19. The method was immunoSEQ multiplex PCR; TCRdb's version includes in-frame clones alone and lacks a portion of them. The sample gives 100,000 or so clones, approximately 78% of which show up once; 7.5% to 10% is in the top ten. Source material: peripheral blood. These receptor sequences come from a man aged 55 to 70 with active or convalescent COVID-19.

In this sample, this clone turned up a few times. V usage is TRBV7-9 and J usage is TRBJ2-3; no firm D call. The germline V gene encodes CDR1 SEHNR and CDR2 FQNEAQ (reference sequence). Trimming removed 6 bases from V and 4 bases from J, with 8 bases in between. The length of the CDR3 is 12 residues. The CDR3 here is CASSMSADTQYF. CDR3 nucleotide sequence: TGTGCCAGCAGTATGTCGGCAGATACGCAGTATTTT.

The CDR3 here is CASSLDRTNQPQHF. The CDR3 DNA reads as TGTGCCAGTAGTCTGGACAGAACAAATCAGCCCCAGCATTTT. This chain uses TRBV19 with TRBJ1-5; TRBD1 might be the D (6 bases). This CDR3 spans 14 amino acids. With 5 bases removed from V and 4 bases from J, the gap between germline ends came to 12 bases. Germline-derived CDR1 and CDR2 are LNHDA and SQIVND (reference sequence).

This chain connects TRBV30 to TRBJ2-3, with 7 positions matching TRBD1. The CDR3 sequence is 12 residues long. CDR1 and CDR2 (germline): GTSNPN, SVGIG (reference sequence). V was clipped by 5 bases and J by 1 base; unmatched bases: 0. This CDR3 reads CAWGQGTDTQYF. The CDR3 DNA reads TGTGCCTGGGGACAGGGCACAGATACGCAGTATTTT.

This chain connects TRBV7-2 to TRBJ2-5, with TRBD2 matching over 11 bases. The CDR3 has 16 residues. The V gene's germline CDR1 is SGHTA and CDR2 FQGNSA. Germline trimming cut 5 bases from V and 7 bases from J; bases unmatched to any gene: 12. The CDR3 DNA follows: TGTGCCAGCAGCGTCGGGACTAGCGGTTCCACAGGGACCCAGTACTTC. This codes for CASSVGTSGSTGTQYF.

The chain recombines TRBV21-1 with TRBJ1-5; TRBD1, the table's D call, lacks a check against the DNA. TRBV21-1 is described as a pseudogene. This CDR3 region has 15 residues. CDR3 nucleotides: TGTGCCAGCAGCGATGACAGAGCTAGCAATCAGCCCCAGCATTTT. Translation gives CASSDDRASNQPQHF.

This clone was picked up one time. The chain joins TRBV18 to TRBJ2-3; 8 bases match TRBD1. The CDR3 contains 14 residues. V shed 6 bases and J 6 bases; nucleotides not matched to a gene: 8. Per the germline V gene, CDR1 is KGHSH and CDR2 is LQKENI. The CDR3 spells CASSRDRTSDTQYF. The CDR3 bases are TGTGCCAGCTCCCGGGACAGGACATCCGATACGCAGTATTTT.

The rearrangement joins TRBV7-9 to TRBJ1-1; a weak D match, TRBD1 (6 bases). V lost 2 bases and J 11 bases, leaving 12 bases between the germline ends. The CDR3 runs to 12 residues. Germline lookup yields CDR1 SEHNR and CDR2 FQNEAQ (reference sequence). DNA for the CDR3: TGTGCCAGCAGCTTATTAACAGGGCAGGCTTTCTTT. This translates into CASSLLTGQAFF.

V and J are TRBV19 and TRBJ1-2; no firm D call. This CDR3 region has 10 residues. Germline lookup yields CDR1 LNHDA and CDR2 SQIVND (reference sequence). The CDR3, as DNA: TGTGCGGCCGGGGACTATGGCTACACCTTC. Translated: CAAGDYGYTF.

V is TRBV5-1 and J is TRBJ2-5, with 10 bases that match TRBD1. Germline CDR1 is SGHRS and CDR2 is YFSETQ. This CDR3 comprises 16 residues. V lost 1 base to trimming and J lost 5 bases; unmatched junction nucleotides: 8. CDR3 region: CASSLSTGGRRETQYF. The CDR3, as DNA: TGCGCCAGCAGCTTGTCGACAGGGGGCAGGAGGGAGACCCAGTACTTC.

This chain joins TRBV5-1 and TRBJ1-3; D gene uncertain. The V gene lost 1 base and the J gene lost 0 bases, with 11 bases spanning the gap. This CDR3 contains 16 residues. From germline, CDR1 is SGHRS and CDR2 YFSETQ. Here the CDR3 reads CASSLSGRSSGNTIYF. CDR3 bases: TGCGCCAGCAGCTTGTCGGGGAGGAGCTCTGGAAACACCATATATTTT.